The 4 T cell receptor beta chains reported below all come from one sample, sequenced in a study of blood T cells in healthy people across ages (dated by TCRdb to between 2014 and 2017). Library prep was done by 5' RACE. TCRdb names Illumina HiSeq 2500 as the instrument used. A second PCR of about 7 to 12 cycles was run with a J-beta primer mix and a sample-barcoded 5' primer. TCRdb reworked the public reads: Q25 trimming with fastp, MiXCR clone assembly, productive beta chains retained. CDR3 protein sequences are deduplicated, and each keeps its most common genes and DNA. The sample has 540,000 or so distinct CDR3 sequences on record, 25% to 30% of them singletons. Jointly, the top ten make up approximately 17% of the sample. The sequenced sample was blood. The receptors were sampled from a woman in her seventies in good health.

This clonotype appeared a single time. V and J are TRBV14 and TRBJ2-7; 8 bases agree with TRBD2. This CDR3 contains 14 residues. J gave up 0 bases and V 2 bases, and 0 bases lay outside the gene matches. Per the germline V gene, CDR1 is SGHDN and CDR2 is FVKESK. In nucleotides, the CDR3 is TGTGCCAGCAGCCAACTAGCGGGCTCCTACGAGCAGTACTTC. It codes for CASSQLAGSYEQYF.

A remark on this clonotype: A read error may account for a junction end that differs from germline. This rearrangement joins TRBV24-1 to TRBJ1-4; 8 nucleotides align to TRBD1. The CDR3 is 15 amino acids. Germline V gene lookup returns CDR1 KGHDR and CDR2 SFDVKD. DNA for the CDR3: TGTGCCACCACTGATTCTGGACAGGGTGGAGAAAAACTGTTTTTT. As protein: CATTDSGQGGEKLFF.

This clonotype showed up just a few times. The chain uses TRBV7-2 and TRBJ2-7; the D is unclear. The end of the DNA fits TRBJ1-2 better, so the J call may be wrong. Germline values: CDR1 SGHTA, CDR2 FQGNSA. The CDR3 has 11 amino acids. CDR3: CASSLEPGYTF. CDR3 in DNA: TGTGCCAGCAGCTTAGAGCCAGGCTACACCTTC.

This clonotype was counted only a few times. The rearrangement joins TRBV7-9 to TRBJ2-3; no reliable D call. The CDR3 contains 12 residues. V dropped 5 bases and J dropped 6 bases, with 9 bases sitting between them. Germline CDR1 is SEHNR and CDR2 is FQNEAQ (reference sequence). CDR3 bases: TGTGCCAGCAGCATGGTTCTCGATACGCAGTATTTT. The encoded protein is CASSMVLDTQYF.